This T cell receptor (beta chain) was retrieved from a study of shared clonotypes between healthy human individuals. Germline V gene lookup returns CDR1 MNHEY and CDR2 SVGAGI. The CDR3 has 9 residues. Trimming at V came to 10 bases and at J to 14 bases, leaving 6 bases not matched to a gene. Genomic DNA per cell subset filled all wells of several immunoSEQ plates. Per sorted-subset replicate PCR, input was approximately 0.2 ug DNA, representing tens of thousands of T cell genomes. TCRdb's table, derived via immunoSEQ multiplex PCR, lists solely in-frame clones and lacks some. Counted here are around 2,000,000 clones, roughly 95% occurring once; the ten biggest clones make up 1% to 1.5%. Naive CD8 cells lacked CD45RO and underwent positive selection for CCR7, leaving out terminally differentiated effector memory CD45RA+ cells. This clone was seen a handful of times.

The sequence was obtained from a man aged 18 to 30 in good health. The sequenced sample consisted of naive CD8+ T cells sorted from blood. The rearrangement links TRBV6-5 to TRBJ1-1; 8 nucleotides agree with TRBD1. The CDR3 DNA reads as TGTGCCACTCAGGGGGCCAGCTTCTTT. Protein: CATQGASFF.